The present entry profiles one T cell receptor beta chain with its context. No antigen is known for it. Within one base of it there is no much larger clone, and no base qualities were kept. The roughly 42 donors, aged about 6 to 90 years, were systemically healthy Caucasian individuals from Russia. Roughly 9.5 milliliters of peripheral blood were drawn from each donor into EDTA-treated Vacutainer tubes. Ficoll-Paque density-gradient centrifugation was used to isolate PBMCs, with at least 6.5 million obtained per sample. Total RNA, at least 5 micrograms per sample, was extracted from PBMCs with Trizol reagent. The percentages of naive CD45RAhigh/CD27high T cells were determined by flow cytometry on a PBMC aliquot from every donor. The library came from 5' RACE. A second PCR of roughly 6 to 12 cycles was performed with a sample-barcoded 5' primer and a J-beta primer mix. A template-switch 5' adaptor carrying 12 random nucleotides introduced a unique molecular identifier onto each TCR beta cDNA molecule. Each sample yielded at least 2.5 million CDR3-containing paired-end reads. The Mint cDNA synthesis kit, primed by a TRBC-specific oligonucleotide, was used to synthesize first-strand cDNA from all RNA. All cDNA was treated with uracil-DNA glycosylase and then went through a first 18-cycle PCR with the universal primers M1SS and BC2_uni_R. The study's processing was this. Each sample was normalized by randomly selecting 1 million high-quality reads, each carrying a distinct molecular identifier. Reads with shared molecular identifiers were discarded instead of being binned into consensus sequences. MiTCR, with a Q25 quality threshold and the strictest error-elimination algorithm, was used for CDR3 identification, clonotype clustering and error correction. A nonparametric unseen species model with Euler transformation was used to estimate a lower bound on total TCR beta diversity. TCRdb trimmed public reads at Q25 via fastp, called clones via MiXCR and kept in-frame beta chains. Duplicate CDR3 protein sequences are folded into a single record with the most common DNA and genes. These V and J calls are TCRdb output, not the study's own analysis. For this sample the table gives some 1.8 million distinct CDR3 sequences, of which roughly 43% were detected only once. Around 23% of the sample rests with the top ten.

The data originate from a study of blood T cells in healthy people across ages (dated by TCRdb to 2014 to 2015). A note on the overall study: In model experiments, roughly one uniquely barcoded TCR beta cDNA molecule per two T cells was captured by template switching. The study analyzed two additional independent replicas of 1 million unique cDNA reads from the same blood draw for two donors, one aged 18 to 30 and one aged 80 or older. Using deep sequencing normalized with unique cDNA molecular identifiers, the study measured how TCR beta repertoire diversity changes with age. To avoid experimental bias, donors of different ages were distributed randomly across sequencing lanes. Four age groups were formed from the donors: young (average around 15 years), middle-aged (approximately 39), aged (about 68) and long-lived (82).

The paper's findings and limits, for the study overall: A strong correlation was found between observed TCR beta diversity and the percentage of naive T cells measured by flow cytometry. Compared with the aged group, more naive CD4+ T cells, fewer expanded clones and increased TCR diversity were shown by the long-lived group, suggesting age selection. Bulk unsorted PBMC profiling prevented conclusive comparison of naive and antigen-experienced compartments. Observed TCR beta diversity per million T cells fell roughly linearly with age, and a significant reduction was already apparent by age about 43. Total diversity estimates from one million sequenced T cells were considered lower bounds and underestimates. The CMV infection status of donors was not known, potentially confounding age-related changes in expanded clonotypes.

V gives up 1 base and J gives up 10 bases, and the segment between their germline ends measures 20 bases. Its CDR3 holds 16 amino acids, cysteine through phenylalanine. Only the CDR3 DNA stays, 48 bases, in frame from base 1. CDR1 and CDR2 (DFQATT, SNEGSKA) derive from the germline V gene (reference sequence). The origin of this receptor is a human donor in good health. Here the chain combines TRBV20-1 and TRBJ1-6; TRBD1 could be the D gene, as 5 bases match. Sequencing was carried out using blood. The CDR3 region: CSARVLVGAGWSPLHF. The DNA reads TGCAGTGCTAGAGTGCTTGTAGGGGCTGGATGGTCACCCCTCCACTTT.